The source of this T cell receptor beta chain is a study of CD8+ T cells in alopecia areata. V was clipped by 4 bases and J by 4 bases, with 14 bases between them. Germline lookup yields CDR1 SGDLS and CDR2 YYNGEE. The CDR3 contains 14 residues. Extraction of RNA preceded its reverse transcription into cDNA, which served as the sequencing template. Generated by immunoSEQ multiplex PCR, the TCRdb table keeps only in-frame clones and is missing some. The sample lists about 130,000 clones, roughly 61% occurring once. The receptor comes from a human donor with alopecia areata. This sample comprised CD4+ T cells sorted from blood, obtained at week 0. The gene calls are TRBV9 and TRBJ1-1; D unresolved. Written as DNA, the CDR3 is TGTGCCAGCAGCCCGGGCCCCACCGCCACTGAAGCTTTCTTT. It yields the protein CASSPGPTATEAFF.